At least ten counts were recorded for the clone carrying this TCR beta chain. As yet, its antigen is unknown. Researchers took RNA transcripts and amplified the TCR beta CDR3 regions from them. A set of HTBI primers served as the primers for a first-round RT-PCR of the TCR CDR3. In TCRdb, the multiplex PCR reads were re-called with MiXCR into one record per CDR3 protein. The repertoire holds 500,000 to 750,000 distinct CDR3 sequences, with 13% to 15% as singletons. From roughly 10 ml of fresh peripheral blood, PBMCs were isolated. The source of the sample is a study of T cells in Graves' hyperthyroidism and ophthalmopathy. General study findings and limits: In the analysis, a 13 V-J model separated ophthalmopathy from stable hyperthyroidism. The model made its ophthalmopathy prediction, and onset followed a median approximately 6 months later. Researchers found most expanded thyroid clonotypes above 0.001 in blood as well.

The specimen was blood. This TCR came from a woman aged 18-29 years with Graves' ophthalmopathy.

The DNA of the CDR3 is TGTGCCAGCAGTCAAAGCCTCGGGGAGCTGTTTTTT. Its protein is CASSQSLGELFF. V gene TRBV12-3 or TRBV12-4 combines with J gene TRBJ2-2; D uncertain. The CDR3 loop spans 12 amino acids. Trimming pared 5 bases from V and 7 bases from J, leaving 8 bases between.